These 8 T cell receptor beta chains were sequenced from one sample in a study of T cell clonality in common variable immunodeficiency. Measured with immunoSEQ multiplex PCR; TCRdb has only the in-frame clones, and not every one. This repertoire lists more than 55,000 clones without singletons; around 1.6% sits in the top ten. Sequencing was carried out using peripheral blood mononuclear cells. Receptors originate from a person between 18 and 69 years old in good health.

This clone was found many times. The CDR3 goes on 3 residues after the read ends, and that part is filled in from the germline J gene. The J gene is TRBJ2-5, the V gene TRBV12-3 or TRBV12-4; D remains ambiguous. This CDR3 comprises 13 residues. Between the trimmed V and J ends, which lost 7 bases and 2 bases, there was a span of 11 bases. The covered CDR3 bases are TGTGCCAGCACACCCGCCGCGCAAGAGACC. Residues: CASTPAAQET. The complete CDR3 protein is CASTPAAQETQYF.

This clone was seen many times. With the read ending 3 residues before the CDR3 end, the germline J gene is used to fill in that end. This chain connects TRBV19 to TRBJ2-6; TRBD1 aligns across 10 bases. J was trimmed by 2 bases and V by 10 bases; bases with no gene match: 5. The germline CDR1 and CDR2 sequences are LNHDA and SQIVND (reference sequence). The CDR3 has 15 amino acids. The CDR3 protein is CATGGTGAGANVLTF. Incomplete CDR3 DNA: TGTGCCACCGGAGGGACAGGGGCTGGGGCCAACGTC.

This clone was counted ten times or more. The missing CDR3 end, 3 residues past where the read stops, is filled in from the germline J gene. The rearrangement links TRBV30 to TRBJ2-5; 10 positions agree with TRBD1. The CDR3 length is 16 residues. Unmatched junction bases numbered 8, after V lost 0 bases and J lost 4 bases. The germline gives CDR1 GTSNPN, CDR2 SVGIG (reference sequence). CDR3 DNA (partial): TGTGCCTGGAGTGTATCAACTGACAGGGGGCGAGAGACC. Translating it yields CAWSVSTDRGRET. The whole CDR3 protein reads CAWSVSTDRGRETQYF.

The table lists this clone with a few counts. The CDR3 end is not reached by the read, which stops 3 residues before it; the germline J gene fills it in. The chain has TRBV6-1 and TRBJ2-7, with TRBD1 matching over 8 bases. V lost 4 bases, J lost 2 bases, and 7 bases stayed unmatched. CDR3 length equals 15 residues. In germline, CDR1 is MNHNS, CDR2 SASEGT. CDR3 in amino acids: CASSATTGAPYEQYF. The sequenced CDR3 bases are TGTGCCAGCAGTGCTACGACAGGGGCCCCCTACGAG.

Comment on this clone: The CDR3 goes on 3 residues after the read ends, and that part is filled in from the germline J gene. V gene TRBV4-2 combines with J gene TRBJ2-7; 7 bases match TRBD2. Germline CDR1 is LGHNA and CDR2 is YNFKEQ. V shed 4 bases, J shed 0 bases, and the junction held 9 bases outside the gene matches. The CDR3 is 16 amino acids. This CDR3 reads CASSRTTSVYSYEQYF. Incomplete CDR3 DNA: TGTGCCAGCAGCCGAACCACTAGCGTCTACTCCTACGAG.

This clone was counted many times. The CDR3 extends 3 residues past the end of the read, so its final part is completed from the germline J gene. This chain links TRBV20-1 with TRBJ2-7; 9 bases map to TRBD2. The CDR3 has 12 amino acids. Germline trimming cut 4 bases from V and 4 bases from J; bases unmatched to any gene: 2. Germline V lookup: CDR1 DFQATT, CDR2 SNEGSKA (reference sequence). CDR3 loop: CSANSGRYEQYF. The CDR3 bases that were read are TGCAGTGCTAACAGCGGGAGGTACGAG.

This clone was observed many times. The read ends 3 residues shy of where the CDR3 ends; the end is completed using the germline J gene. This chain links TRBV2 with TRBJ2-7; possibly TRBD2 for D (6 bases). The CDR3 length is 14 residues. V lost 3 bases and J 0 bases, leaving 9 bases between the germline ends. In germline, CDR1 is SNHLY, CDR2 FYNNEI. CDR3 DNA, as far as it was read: TGTGCCAGCAGTGAGGGACTGAGCTCCTACGAG. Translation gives CASSEGLSSYE. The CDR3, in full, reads CASSEGLSSYEQYF. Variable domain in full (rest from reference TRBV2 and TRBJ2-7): EPEVTQTPSHQVTQMGQEVILRCVPISNHLYFYWYRQILGQKVEFLVSFYNNEISEKSEIFDDQFSVERPDGSNFTLKIRSTKLEDSAMYFCASSEGLSSYEQYFGPGTRLTVT.

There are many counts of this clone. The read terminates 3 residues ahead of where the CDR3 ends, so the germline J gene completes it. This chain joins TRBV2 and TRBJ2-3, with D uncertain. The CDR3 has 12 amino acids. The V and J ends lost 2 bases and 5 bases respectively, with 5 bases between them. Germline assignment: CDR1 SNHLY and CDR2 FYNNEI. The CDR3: CASSESGDTQYF. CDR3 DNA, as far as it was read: TGTGCCAGCAGTGAATCCGGAGATACG.